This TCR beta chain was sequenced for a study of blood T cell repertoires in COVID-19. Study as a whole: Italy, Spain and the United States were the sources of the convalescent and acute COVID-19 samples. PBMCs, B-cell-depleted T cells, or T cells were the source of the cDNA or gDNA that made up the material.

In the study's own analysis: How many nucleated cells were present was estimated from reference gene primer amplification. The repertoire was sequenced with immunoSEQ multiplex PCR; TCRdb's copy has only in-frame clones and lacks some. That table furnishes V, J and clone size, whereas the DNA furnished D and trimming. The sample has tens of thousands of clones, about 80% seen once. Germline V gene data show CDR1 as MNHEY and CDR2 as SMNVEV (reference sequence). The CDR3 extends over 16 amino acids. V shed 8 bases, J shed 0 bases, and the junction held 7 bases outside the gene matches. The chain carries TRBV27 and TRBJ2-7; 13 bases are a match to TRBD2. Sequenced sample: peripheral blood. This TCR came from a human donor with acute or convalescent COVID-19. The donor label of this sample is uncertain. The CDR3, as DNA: TGTGCCAGCGGGACTAGCGGGAACCCTAGCTCCTACGAGCAGTACTTC. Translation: CASGTSGNPSSYEQYF.